One sample yielded the 31 T cell receptor beta chains listed below, sequenced in a study of graft-versus-host responses after intestinal transplantation. The repertoire was sequenced with immunoSEQ multiplex PCR; TCRdb's copy has only in-frame clones and lacks some. This table holds 25,000 to 35,000 clones, around 92% found once. The source was PBMCs, collected around 70 days after intestinal transplant. The receptors come from a human patient who received an intestinal transplant, so some T cells may come from the graft donor.

The V gene is TRBV5-1, the J gene TRBJ2-3; D possibly corresponds to TRBD1 (5 bases). The CDR3 is made up of 14 amino acids. The V gene lost 5 bases and the J gene lost 5 bases, with 15 bases spanning the gap. Germline V gene sequence: CDR1 SGHRS, CDR2 YFSETQ. The CDR3 nucleotides read TGCGCCAGCAGTCCCGGGCAGGGCGGAGATACGCAGTATTTT. Translating it yields CASSPGQGGDTQYF.

The chain couples TRBV4-1 to TRBJ2-7; the D gene could be TRBD1 or TRBD2 (5 bases each). Trimming left V 1 base short and J 5 bases short, with 21 bases between. The CDR3 contains 17 residues. Germline V gene lookup returns CDR1 MGHRA and CDR2 YSYEKL. The CDR3 coding sequence is TGCGCCAGCAGCCAAGGTAGCCCCCGCCCACGGGACCACGAGCAGTACTTC. Its protein is CASSQGSPRPRDHEQYF.

The chain combines TRBV5-1 with TRBJ1-2; the D gene is possibly TRBD1 (6 bases). The CDR3 is 15 residues long. Germline CDR1 and CDR2: SGHRS and YFSETQ. Trimming stripped 4 bases from V and 4 bases from J, with 17 bases between. The CDR3 protein is CASSPNRDPSYGYTF. As DNA, the CDR3 is TGCGCCAGCAGCCCCAACAGGGATCCCTCCTATGGCTACACCTTC.

The chain links TRBV5-1 to TRBJ1-2; TRBD1 matches 10 bases. J gave up 6 bases and V 0 bases, and 11 bases lay outside the gene matches. The germline gives CDR1 SGHRS, CDR2 YFSETQ. The CDR3 length is 17 residues. The CDR3 bases are TGCGCCAGCAGCTTGGATTCTGGGACAGGGGTTTCGGATGGCTACACCTTC. Translation: CASSLDSGTGVSDGYTF.

The chain uses TRBV29-1 and TRBJ2-1; no firm D call. This CDR3 region has 12 residues. Germline V lookup: CDR1 SQVTM, CDR2 ANQGSEA. V lost 4 bases and J lost 4, with 8 bases in between. This CDR3 is CSVAPQYNEQFF. CDR3 DNA: TGCAGCGTTGCACCCCAATACAATGAGCAGTTCTTC.

This clone occurred once. The CDR3 bases are TGTGCCAGCCGGGCAGGTGACGAGCAGTACTTC. Translation: CASRAGDEQYF. V usage is TRBV6-5 and J usage is TRBJ2-7; D not certain. V was trimmed by 8 bases and J by 5 bases, leaving 10 bases between them. Germline V gene sequence: CDR1 MNHEY, CDR2 SVGAGI. This CDR3 comprises 11 residues.

The CDR3 reads CATLSGAGGYTF. Here the CDR3 DNA reads TGTGCCACCTTATCAGGGGCCGGGGGCTACACCTTC. The chain links TRBV15 to TRBJ1-2; TRBD1 is a possible D gene (6 bases). The CDR3 is made up of 12 amino acids. Trimming left V 8 bases short and J 8 bases short, with 15 bases between. Germline values: CDR1 LNHNV, CDR2 YYDKDF (reference sequence).

This clone was observed a few times. The CDR3 reads CASSFLTANTGELFF. The CDR3 bases are TGTGCCAGCAGTTTCCTCACAGCGAACACCGGGGAGCTGTTTTTT. The chain links TRBV28 to TRBJ2-2; D remains ambiguous. Germline V lookup: CDR1 MDHEN, CDR2 SYDVKM. CDR3 length: 15 residues. With 3 bases removed from V and 0 bases from J, the gap between germline ends came to 8 bases.

The J gene is TRBJ2-1, the V gene TRBV2, with 8 positions matching TRBD2. Germline CDR1 is SNHLY and CDR2 is FYNNEI. Germline trimming cut 6 bases from V and 1 base from J; bases unmatched to any gene: 5. This CDR3 contains 15 residues. CDR3 nucleotides: TGTGCCAGCAGGGTTAGCGGGGCGTCCTACAATGAGCAGTTCTTC. Its protein is CASRVSGASYNEQFF.

DNA for the CDR3: TGTGCCAGCAGCTGGGGAGGGGACCTCTACGAGCAGTACTTC. Protein product: CASSWGGDLYEQYF. The V call is TRBV5-4, the J call TRBJ2-7; TRBD2 matches 7 bases. With 3 bases clipped from V and 3 bases from J, the junction kept 6 bases outside the gene matches. The CDR3 loop spans 14 amino acids. Germline-derived CDR1 and CDR2 are SGHNT and YYREEE (reference sequence).

The rearrangement joins TRBV30 to TRBJ2-7; TRBD2 matches at 8 bases. The CDR3 loop spans 13 amino acids. Looked up from germline, CDR1 is GTSNPN and CDR2 is SVGIG (reference sequence). After removal of 3 bases from V and 4 bases from J, the junction contained 5 bases not matched to a gene. The CDR3 nucleotides are TGTGCCTGGAGCTGGACTAGCTGGTACGAGCAGTACTTC. This gives the protein CAWSWTSWYEQYF.

The CDR3 here is CAWSPRVFQPQHF. CDR3 DNA: TGTGCCTGGAGTCCCAGGGTCTTCCAGCCCCAGCATTTT. The chain is built from TRBV30 and TRBJ1-5; perhaps TRBD1 as D (5 bases). The germline gives CDR1 GTSNPN, CDR2 SVGIG (reference sequence). CDR3 length: 13 amino acids. The V end was cut by 2 bases, the J end by 7 bases, with 12 bases between.

The genes are TRBV7-9 and TRBJ2-7, with D perhaps matching TRBD2 (5 bases). V lost 4 bases and J lost 3, with 13 bases in between. The CDR3 covers 14 residues. Germline values: CDR1 SEHNR, CDR2 FQNEAQ (reference sequence). CDR3 region: CASSSRRGYYEQYF. CDR3 in DNA: TGTGCCAGCAGCTCCCGACGGGGATACTACGAGCAGTACTTC.

The V gene is TRBV5-1, the J gene TRBJ2-1; no firm D call. Trimming cost V 4 bases and J 6 bases, with 8 bases left between them. The CDR3 contains 12 residues. CDR1 is SGHRS, CDR2 YFSETQ, per germline. The CDR3 loop reads CASSPRFNEQFF. Here the CDR3 DNA reads TGCGCCAGCAGCCCCAGATTCAATGAGCAGTTCTTC.

This rearrangement joins TRBV27 to TRBJ2-7; TRBD1 aligns across 10 bases. Trimming took 5 bases from V and 4 from J; bases not matched to a gene: 5. In germline, CDR1 is MNHEY, CDR2 SMNVEV (reference sequence). CDR3 size: 14 residues. In DNA, the CDR3 is TGTGCCAGCAGTGACAGGGGGCGTTTGTACGAGCAGTACTTC. It encodes CASSDRGRLYEQYF.

The CDR3 DNA reads as TGTGCCAGTAGTATGGGGGTGCCCTACGAGCAGTACTTC. It codes for CASSMGVPYEQYF. This chain uses TRBV19 with TRBJ2-7; D may match TRBD1 or TRBD2 (5 bases each). Germline V gene data show CDR1 as LNHDA and CDR2 as SQIVND (reference sequence). Trimming left V 3 bases short and J 2 bases short, with 8 bases between. The CDR3 loop spans 13 amino acids.

This sequence joins TRBV4-1 and TRBJ1-3, with unresolved D. Germline V gives CDR1 MGHRA, CDR2 YSYEKL. The CDR3 is 15 amino acids. Deletions cut 0 bases from V and 11 bases from J, with 17 bases between. The CDR3 bases are TGCGCCAGCAGCCAAGATGATCGAGCGAACAGTGCCATATATTTT. It specifies CASSQDDRANSAIYF.

CDR3 coding DNA: TGTGCCGGGTGGACAGTTGGCGAGACCCAGTACTTC. This gives the protein CAGWTVGETQYF. The chain carries TRBV2 and TRBJ2-5, with D possibly matching TRBD1 (6 bases). The CDR3 runs 12 residues. V was trimmed by 11 bases and J by 5 bases, leaving 15 bases between them. Germline V CDR1 and CDR2: SNHLY, FYNNEI.

The gene calls are TRBV6-5 and TRBJ1-1; 7 positions match TRBD1. J lost 6 bases, V lost 2 bases, and 9 bases had no gene match. There are 15 residues in the CDR3. CDR1 is MNHEY, CDR2 SVGAGI, per germline. The CDR3 DNA reads as TGTGCCAGCAGTTACACACCCGACAGGGACGCTGAAGCTTTCTTT. Amino acid sequence: CASSYTPDRDAEAFF.

The chain carries TRBV29-1 and TRBJ2-1; D tentatively fits TRBD1 or TRBD2 (5 bases each). The CDR3 consists of 14 residues. CDR1 is SQVTM and CDR2 is ANQGSEA in the germline V gene. V was clipped by 3 bases and J by 7 bases, with 16 bases between them. In DNA, the CDR3 is TGCAGCGTTGAGGGCGCTTGGGGACGGAATGAGCAGTTCTTC. Translating gives CSVEGAWGRNEQFF.

This chain links TRBV28 with TRBJ1-1; D not certain. V lost 6 bases, J lost 0 bases, and 5 bases lay in between. CDR3 length: 12 residues. The germline gives CDR1 MDHEN, CDR2 SYDVKM. The DNA of the CDR3 is TGTGCCAGCAGATGGATGAACACTGAAGCTTTCTTT. The encoded protein is CASRWMNTEAFF.

As regards this clone: The junction and the germline gene differ at one end; a read error may be behind it. The V and J genes are TRBV6-4 and TRBJ1-1; D is perhaps TRBD1 (5 bases). Germline lookup yields CDR1 MRHNA and CDR2 SNTAGT. The CDR3 consists of 11 residues. This CDR3 is CASSPGTEAFF. The DNA for the CDR3 is TGTGCCAGCAGTCCCGGGACTGAGGCTTTCTTT.

This clone has only a few counts. This chain links TRBV19 with TRBJ1-1, with 7 nucleotides matching TRBD1. Unmatched junction bases numbered 1, after V lost 3 bases and J lost 0 bases. Germline CDR1 LNHDA, CDR2 SQIVND (reference sequence). This CDR3 contains 14 residues. The CDR3 spells CASSMTGLNTEAFF. Written as DNA, the CDR3 is TGTGCCAGTAGTATGACAGGGTTGAACACTGAAGCTTTCTTT.

The chain couples TRBV7-2 to TRBJ1-2; 9 bases are a match to TRBD1. This CDR3 has 13 residues. J gave up 8 bases and V 5 bases, and 6 bases lay outside the gene matches. Germline CDR1 SGHTA, CDR2 FQGNSA. CDR3 in DNA: TGTGCCAGCAGCCGGGGACAGGGTGAAGGCTACACCTTC. It encodes CASSRGQGEGYTF.

CDR3 loop: CASAGAGTEAFF. The CDR3 DNA reads TGTGCCAGTGCTGGGGCAGGCACTGAAGCTTTCTTT. The chain combines TRBV19 with TRBJ1-1; possible D gene TRBD1, 5 bases. The CDR3 spans 12 residues. V was pared by 8 bases and J by 4 bases, with 11 bases between. CDR1 and CDR2 from the germline V gene are LNHDA and SQIVND (reference sequence). Full variable domain (rest looked up from reference TRBV19 and TRBJ1-1): DGGITQSPKYLFRKEGQNVTLSCEQNLNHDAMYWYRQDPGQGLRLIYYSQIVNDFQKGDIAEGYSVSREKKESFPLTVTSAQKNPTAFYLCASAGAGTEAFFGQGTRLTVV.

V is TRBV10-1 and J is TRBJ2-4; no clear D. The V gene lost 3 bases and the J gene lost 0 bases, with 15 bases spanning the gap. The CDR3 covers 17 residues. CDR1 WNHNN and CDR2 SYGVQD come from the germline V gene (reference sequence). The CDR3 DNA is TGCGCCAGCAGTGATTGCTTCCTCCAGGTAGCCAAAAACATTCAGTACTTC. This sequence encodes CASSDCFLQVAKNIQYF.

The chain joins TRBV21-1 to TRBJ1-5. TRBV21-1 is listed as a pseudogene. The CDR3 sequence is 17 residues long. In DNA form, the CDR3 reads TGTGCCAGCAGTAATGTTTTACTACATTGGCATCATCAGCCCCAGCATTTT. This codes for CASSNVLLHWHHQPQHF.

CDR3 nucleotides: TGTGCCAGCAGTTTGGACCTTGGAGGCTACACCTTC. Translating gives CASSLDLGGYTF. The chain links TRBV28 to TRBJ1-2; D remains unclear. Per germline, CDR1 MDHEN and CDR2 SYDVKM. V shed 3 bases and J shed 8 bases, with 10 bases lying between them. The length of the CDR3 is 12 residues.

This chain connects TRBV5-4 to TRBJ1-1; D gene uncertain. CDR1 is SGHNT and CDR2 is YYREEE in the germline V gene (reference sequence). This CDR3 spans 13 amino acids. Trimming stripped 0 bases from V and 1 base from J, with 4 bases between. The chain's CDR3 is CASSLGGNTEAFF. The CDR3 DNA reads as TGTGCCAGCAGCTTGGGGGGGAACACTGAAGCTTTCTTT.

The rearrangement uses TRBV27 and TRBJ2-5, with no clear D. CDR1 and CDR2 from the germline V gene are MNHEY and SMNVEV (reference sequence). V lost 8 bases and J 1 base, leaving 17 bases between the germline ends. CDR3 length equals 15 residues. The CDR3 protein is CASSTPAAGQETQYF. CDR3 coding DNA: TGTGCCAGCTCAACCCCCGCGGCAGGCCAAGAGACCCAGTACTTC.

V and J are TRBV7-7 and TRBJ1-2, with 12 positions matching TRBD1. With V trimmed by 5 bases and J by 8 bases, 9 bases remained unmatched. CDR1 is SSHAT, CDR2 FNYEAQ, per germline (reference sequence). There are 15 residues in the CDR3. The CDR3 sequence: CASSPGTGGLGGYTF. CDR3 in DNA: TGTGCCAGCAGCCCCGGGACAGGGGGCTTAGGGGGCTACACCTTC.